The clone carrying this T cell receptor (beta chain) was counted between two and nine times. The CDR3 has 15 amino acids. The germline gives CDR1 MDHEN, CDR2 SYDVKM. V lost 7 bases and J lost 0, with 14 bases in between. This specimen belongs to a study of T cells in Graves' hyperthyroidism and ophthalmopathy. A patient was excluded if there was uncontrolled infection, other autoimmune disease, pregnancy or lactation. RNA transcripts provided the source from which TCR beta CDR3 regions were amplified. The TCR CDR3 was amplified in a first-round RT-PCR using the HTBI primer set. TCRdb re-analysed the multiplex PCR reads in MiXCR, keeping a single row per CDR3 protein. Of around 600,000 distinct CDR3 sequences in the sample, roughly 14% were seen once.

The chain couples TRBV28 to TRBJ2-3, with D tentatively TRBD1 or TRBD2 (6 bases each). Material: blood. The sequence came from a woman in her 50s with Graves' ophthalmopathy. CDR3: CASTTPGASTDTQYF. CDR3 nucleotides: TGTGCCAGCACCACCCCGGGGGCTAGCACAGATACGCAGTATTTT.